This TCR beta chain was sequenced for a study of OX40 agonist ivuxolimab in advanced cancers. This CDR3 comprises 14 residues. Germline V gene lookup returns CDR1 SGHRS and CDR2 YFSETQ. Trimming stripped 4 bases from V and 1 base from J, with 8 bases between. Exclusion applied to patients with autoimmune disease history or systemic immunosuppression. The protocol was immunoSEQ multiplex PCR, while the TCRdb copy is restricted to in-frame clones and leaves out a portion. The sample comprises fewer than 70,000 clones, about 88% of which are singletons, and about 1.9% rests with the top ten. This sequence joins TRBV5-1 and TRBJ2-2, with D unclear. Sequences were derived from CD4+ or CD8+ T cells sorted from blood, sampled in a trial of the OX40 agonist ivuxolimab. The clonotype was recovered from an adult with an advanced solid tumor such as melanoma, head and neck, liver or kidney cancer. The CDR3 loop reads CASSPRQNTGELFF. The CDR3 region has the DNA TGCGCCAGCAGCCCACGACAGAACACCGGGGAGCTGTTTTTT.